These 18 T cell receptor beta chains share one sample of origin, sequenced in a study of cytomegalovirus exposure and HLA in healthy donors. Use of 60 Vbeta and 13 Jbeta primers characterized the PCR. Data came from immunoSEQ multiplex PCR; TCRdb stores just in-frame clones and leaves some out. This table holds 120,000 to 150,000 clones, about three quarters found once. The sequenced sample was PBMCs. These receptors all stem from a man younger than 35 in good health and CMV-seronegative.

The chain recombines TRBV20-1 with TRBJ2-1; D gene unclear. This CDR3 has 10 amino acids. The germline CDR1 and CDR2 sequences are DFQATT and SNEGSKA (reference sequence). V gave up 3 bases and J gave up 7 bases, with 4 bases separating them. The CDR3 sequence is CSASSNEQFF. The DNA of the CDR3 is TGCAGTGCTAGCTCGAATGAGCAGTTCTTC.

The chain couples TRBV19 to TRBJ1-5, with D perhaps matching TRBD1 (6 bases). The CDR3 loop spans 16 amino acids. The V and J ends lost 5 bases and 0 bases respectively, with 14 bases between them. Germline V gene data show CDR1 as LNHDA and CDR2 as SQIVND (reference sequence). As DNA, the CDR3 is TGTGCCAGTAGTCCCGAGGGGGGGTTTAGCAATCAGCCCCAGCATTTT. Translation: CASSPEGGFSNQPQHF. The full variable domain, its missing parts supplied by reference TRBV19 and TRBJ1-5, is DGGITQSPKYLFRKEGQNVTLSCEQNLNHDAMYWYRQDPGQGLRLIYYSQIVNDFQKGDIAEGYSVSREKKESFPLTVTSAQKNPTAFYLCASSPEGGFSNQPQHFGDGTRLSIL.

The chain links TRBV9 to TRBJ1-1, with 9 bases identical to TRBD1. The CDR3 has 15 amino acids. The junction had 4 bases not matched to a gene; V was cut back by 3 bases and J by 1 base. Germline lookup yields CDR1 SGDLS and CDR2 YYNGEE. CDR3 nucleotide sequence: TGTGCCAGCAGCGGGACAGGGGCTACGAACACTGAAGCTTTCTTT. This gives the protein CASSGTGATNTEAFF.

The rearrangement uses TRBV6-1 and TRBJ2-3; TRBD2 agrees at 12 bases. Germline V gene lookup returns CDR1 MNHNS and CDR2 SASEGT. This CDR3 region has 17 residues. The junction had 11 bases not matched to a gene; V was cut back by 4 bases and J by 6 bases. DNA for the CDR3: TGTGCCAGCAGTGGAGATCTAGCGGGGGGGCCTAGTGATACGCAGTATTTT. Protein product: CASSGDLAGGPSDTQYF.

The chain recombines TRBV2 with TRBJ2-1; a possible D gene is TRBD2 (5 bases). This CDR3 region has 16 residues. V gave up 0 bases and J gave up 1 base, with 10 bases separating them. Germline-derived CDR1 and CDR2 are SNHLY and FYNNEI. CDR3 protein: CASSEAPAESYNEQFF. As DNA, the CDR3 is TGTGCCAGCAGTGAAGCCCCAGCGGAGTCCTACAATGAGCAGTTCTTC.

The chain carries TRBV29-1 and TRBJ2-5, with 7 nucleotides matching TRBD2. V lost 2 bases, J lost 11 bases, and 11 bases stayed unmatched. Per the germline V gene, CDR1 is SQVTM and CDR2 is ANQGSEA. The CDR3 sequence is 13 residues long. The CDR3 region is CSVEMETRREQYF. The CDR3 DNA reads as TGCAGCGTTGAAATGGAAACCCGGCGGGAGCAGTACTTC.

V gene TRBV30 combines with J gene TRBJ1-3, with TRBD1 identical over 7 bases. CDR3 size: 14 residues. CDR1 GTSNPN and CDR2 SVGIG come from the germline V gene (reference sequence). V shed 3 bases, J shed 4 bases, and the junction held 6 bases outside the gene matches. The CDR3 DNA reads as TGTGCCTGGAGCATCCAGGGGGGAGGAAACACCATATATTTT. This encodes CAWSIQGGGNTIYF.

CDR3 bases: TGCGCCAGCCCGAGGGGGCTCGCGGCGTCCTACGAGCAGTACTTC. It is translated as CASPRGLAASYEQYF. This chain links TRBV10-1 with TRBJ2-5; 7 nucleotides match TRBD1. The J call is doubtful: the DNA matches TRBJ2-7 better. The CDR3 is made up of 15 amino acids. CDR1 and CDR2 (germline): WNHNN, SYGVQD (reference sequence).

The genes are TRBV27 and TRBJ2-6, with 7 bases identical to TRBD1. This CDR3 is 17 amino acids long. The V gene end was trimmed by 6 bases and the J gene end by 0 bases; junction bases not matched to a gene: 8. Germline V gene lookup returns CDR1 MNHEY and CDR2 SMNVEV (reference sequence). The CDR3, as DNA: TGTGCCAGCAGAAGGGACAGAGCCTTCTCTGGGGCCAACGTCCTGACTTTC. This codes for CASRRDRAFSGANVLTF.

J is TRBJ1-2 and V is TRBV27; TRBD1 is a possible D gene (6 bases). The germline V gene has CDR1 MNHEY and CDR2 SMNVEV (reference sequence). Trimming took 7 bases from V and 6 from J, leaving 18 bases between them. The CDR3 sequence is 14 residues long. The CDR3, as DNA: TGTGCCAGCACCCGAGCGGGGGGCGCTGATGGCTACACCTTC. Protein product: CASTRAGGADGYTF.

This clone occurred a few times. CDR3 sequence: CASSTGTDTQYF. The CDR3 DNA reads as TGTGCCAGCAGCACAGGGACAGATACGCAGTATTTT. V and J are TRBV6-4 and TRBJ2-3; maybe TRBD1 (6 bases). CDR3 length: 12 amino acids. Deletions cut 6 bases from V and 3 bases from J, with 7 bases between. The germline V gene encodes CDR1 MRHNA and CDR2 SNTAGT.

The V gene is TRBV2, the J gene TRBJ1-4; D is unresolved. The germline CDR1 and CDR2 sequences are SNHLY and FYNNEI. Trimming removed 5 bases at V and 3 bases at J, with 10 bases between. The CDR3 consists of 14 residues. CDR3 nucleotide sequence: TGTGCCAGCAGTCCATCAGCGGCTAATGAAAAACTGTTTTTT. Its protein is CASSPSAANEKLFF.

This clone was seen just once. The chain carries TRBV25-1 and TRBJ1-4; weak D call: TRBD1 (6 bases). The CDR3 extends over 14 amino acids. The germline V gene encodes CDR1 MGHDK and CDR2 SYGVNS. With 4 bases removed from V and 8 bases from J, the gap between germline ends came to 14 bases. Written as DNA, the CDR3 is TGTGCCAGCAGTGGAGGGGGAAGGAACGAAAAACTGTTTTTT. Translated, it gives CASSGGGRNEKLFF.

The rearrangement joins TRBV5-4 to TRBJ2-7, with D uncertain. This CDR3 is built from 14 residues. Germline CDR1 SGHNT, CDR2 YYREEE (reference sequence). V was pared by 1 base and J by 5 bases, with 13 bases between. CDR3 protein: CASSLWSGKDEQYF. CDR3 in DNA: TGTGCCAGCAGCTTGTGGTCAGGTAAAGACGAGCAGTACTTC.

Note on this clone: The germline gene is not matched at one end of the junction; a read error may be the cause. The chain employs TRBV6-1 and TRBJ1-6; tentative D call: TRBD1 (6 bases). The germline V gene has CDR1 MNHNS and CDR2 SASEGT. This CDR3 is 14 amino acids long. The CDR3 coding sequence is TGTGCCAGCAGTATAGGGGGGACTAATTCCCCCCTCCACTTT. Protein product: CASSIGGTNSPLHF.

J is TRBJ1-1 and V is TRBV6-1; 9 bases are a match to TRBD1. The germline gives CDR1 MNHNS, CDR2 SASEGT. The CDR3 is 13 residues long. J lost 4 bases, V lost 7 bases, and 4 bases had no gene match. CDR3 protein: CASTDRGRTEAFF. The DNA of the CDR3 is TGTGCCAGCACGGACAGGGGTCGCACTGAAGCTTTCTTT.

The V and J genes are TRBV7-8 and TRBJ1-3, with D perhaps TRBD1 (6 bases). The ends were cut back, 1 base at V and 0 bases at J, with 10 bases in the middle. Germline V lookup: CDR1 SGHVS, CDR2 FQNEAQ. The CDR3 has 16 amino acids. The CDR3 loop reads CASSLEGRGSGNTIYF. CDR3 DNA: TGTGCCAGCAGCTTAGAGGGCAGGGGCTCTGGAAACACCATATATTTT.

This chain links TRBV28 with TRBJ2-2, with 7 bases aligning to TRBD1. Trimming at V came to 5 bases and at J to 4 bases, leaving 10 bases not matched to a gene. The CDR3 sequence is 16 residues long. CDR1 and CDR2 from the germline V gene are MDHEN and SYDVKM. CDR3 loop: CASSPDRVSPTGELFF. In DNA, the CDR3 is TGTGCCAGCAGTCCAGACAGGGTATCCCCCACCGGGGAGCTGTTTTTT.